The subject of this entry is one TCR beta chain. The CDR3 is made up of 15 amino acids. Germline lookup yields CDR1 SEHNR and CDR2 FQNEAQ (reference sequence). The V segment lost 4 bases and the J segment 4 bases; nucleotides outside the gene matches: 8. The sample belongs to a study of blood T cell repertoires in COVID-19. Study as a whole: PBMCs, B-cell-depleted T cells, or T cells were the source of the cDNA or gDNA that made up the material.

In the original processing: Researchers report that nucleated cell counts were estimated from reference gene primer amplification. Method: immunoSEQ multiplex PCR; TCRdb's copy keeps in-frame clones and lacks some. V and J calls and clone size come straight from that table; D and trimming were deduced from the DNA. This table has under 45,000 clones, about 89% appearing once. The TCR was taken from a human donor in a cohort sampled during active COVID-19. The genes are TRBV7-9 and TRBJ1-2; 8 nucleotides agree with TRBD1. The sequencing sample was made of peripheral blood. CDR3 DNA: TGTGCCAGCAGCTCATCGGACAGGGTGATCTATGGCTACACCTTC. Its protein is CASSSSDRVIYGYTF.